Given below is one T cell receptor (beta chain) in context. Other DNA sequences of this sample code for an identical CDR3. Germline CDR1 is GTSNPN and CDR2 is SVGIG (reference sequence). V dropped 8 bases and J dropped 11; count of bases not matched to a gene: 17. CDR3 length: 14 amino acids. The data stem from a study of control samples from healthy donors and cancer patients. Sequenced by immunoSEQ multiplex PCR; TCRdb stores in-frame clones only, minus some. The profile shows just over 150,000 clones, 90% to 95% of them singletons. The clonotype comes from a middle-aged woman in good health. Source material: blood. V usage is TRBV30 and J usage is TRBJ1-1, with 10 bases aligning to TRBD1. The CDR3 DNA follows: TGTGCCGCCCCCCTGAGGACAGGGGGTTCCGAGGCTTTCTTT. Encoded protein: CAAPLRTGGSEAFF.